The present T cell receptor (beta chain) was sequenced within a study of blood T cell repertoires in COVID-19. Study summary: Sites in the United States, Italy and Spain provided acute and convalescent COVID-19 samples. Sources were T cells, B-cell-depleted T cells, or PBMCs; the material itself was cDNA or gDNA.

As processed by the authors: The authors estimated nucleated cell counts from reference gene primer amplification. Profiling relied on immunoSEQ multiplex PCR, and the TCRdb table lists in-frame clones only, not all of them. That table gives V, J and clone size, and the DNA gave D and trimming. The sample shows around 100,000 clones, approximately 91% of them seen only once. The CDR3 is 14 residues long. V shed 3 bases and J shed 2 bases, with 9 bases lying between them. Germline lookup yields CDR1 SGHTA and CDR2 FQGTGA. The sample taken for sequencing was peripheral blood. J is TRBJ2-3 and V is TRBV7-3; no clear D. The receptor was isolated from a woman aged 65 to 85 who had recovered from COVID-19. The CDR3 here is CASSLGLDTDTQYF. The CDR3 DNA is TGTGCCAGCAGCTTGGGTCTAGACACAGATACGCAGTATTTT.